This TCR beta chain came from a study of shared clonotypes between healthy human individuals. Whole-study context: Donor ages ranged 18 to 49 years: two women, a few men. Findings and limits, study-wide: Compared with clonotypes that all four donors shared, non-shared clonotypes had lower generation probabilities. Relative to memory subsets, naive subsets generally showed larger estimated richness.

Germline V gene lookup returns CDR1 MNHEY and CDR2 SMNVEV (reference sequence). This CDR3 spans 12 amino acids. The germline V and J ends were trimmed by 4 bases and 5 bases, with 6 bases remaining between them. CD45RO-negative CD8 cells positively selected for CCR7 made up the naive population, which excluded terminally differentiated effector memory CD45RA+ cells. Donors were Caucasian adults residing in Nashville, Tennessee, USA. Repertoires were generated with immunoSEQ multiplex PCR, while TCRdb's copy carries only in-frame clones and drops some. This table holds around 1.9 million clones, around 93% found once. Regarding this clone: Its antigen is as yet unknown.

Sequenced: naive CD8+ T cells from PBMCs. The sequence was collected from a young man in good health. Some clones in this sample may be carry-over from other donors' samples. J is TRBJ2-1 and V is TRBV27; possible D gene TRBD2, 6 bases. CDR3 residues: CASSWTNNEQFF. DNA of the CDR3: TGTGCCAGCAGTTGGACTAACAATGAGCAGTTCTTC.